Following are 32 T cell receptor beta chains from one sample sequenced in a study of T cell repertoires in cytomegalovirus infection. TCRdb redid the calling of the reads with MiXCR, one entry per CDR3 protein. The sample comprises a few hundred thousand distinct CDR3 sequences, roughly 29% of which are singletons, and roughly 20% rests with the top ten. Antigens for these TCRs are unknown. The specimen comprised cultured PBMCs, sampled from culture after CMV antigen stimulation. The receptors were sampled from a human donor in good health (CMV status not recorded). Some clones in this sample may be carry-over from other donors' samples.

The chain recombines TRBV6-5 with TRBJ2-3; D might be TRBD1 or TRBD2, each matching 6 bases. Germline loops: CDR1 MNHEY, CDR2 SVGAGI. CDR3 size: 17 residues. Trimming took 5 bases from V and 2 from J, leaving 20 bases between them. The CDR3 DNA reads as TGTGCCAGCAGTCCACCCACTGGCGGGGACAACACAGATACGCAGTATTTT. It codes for CASSPPTGGDNTDTQYF.

V and J are TRBV20-1 and TRBJ2-7; TRBD2 is a possible D gene (6 bases). CDR3 size: 15 residues. Germline CDR1 DFQATT, CDR2 SNEGSKA (reference sequence). Trimming took off 3 bases at V and 7 bases at J, with 22 bases between the two ends. The CDR3 DNA follows: TGCAGTGCTAGGGGGGATGGGAGGCTCCTCGGGGAGCAGTACTTC. Protein: CSARGDGRLLGEQYF.

This chain joins TRBV28 and TRBJ2-3, with 7 bases that match TRBD2. The germline CDR1 and CDR2 sequences are MDHEN and SYDVKM. CDR3 length equals 15 residues. V gave up 4 bases and J gave up 0 bases; unmatched junction bases: 4. The CDR3 region has the DNA TGTGCCAGCAGTTACGAGCGGGGAAGCACAGATACGCAGTATTTT. Its protein product is CASSYERGSTDTQYF.

This clonotype was observed a handful of times. The chain is built from TRBV7-3 and TRBJ1-1; D gene unclear. Trimming shortened V by 3 bases and J by 6 bases, and 11 bases separated the two germline ends. The CDR3 sequence is 13 residues long. From germline, CDR1 is SGHTA and CDR2 FQGTGA. The CDR3, as DNA: TGTGCCAGCAGCTTCCGACAAGACTCTGAAGCTTTCTTT. This translates into CASSFRQDSEAFF.

This clonotype was counted a few times. The chain combines TRBV12-3 or TRBV12-4 with TRBJ2-3; no definite D call. V shed 3 bases and J shed 6 bases, with 7 bases lying between them. The CDR3 totals 12 residues. CDR3 protein: CASSFWGDTQYF. The CDR3 DNA sequence: TGTGCCAGCAGTTTCTGGGGTGATACGCAGTATTTT.

V gene TRBV10-3 combines with J gene TRBJ1-2; D is undetermined. Germline V gene sequence: CDR1 ENHRY, CDR2 SYGVKD. The CDR3 totals 14 residues. V was shortened by 0 bases and J by 6 bases, with 11 bases between the two germline ends. CDR3 DNA: TGTGCCATCAGTGAGTCAGGCAGCTCTCATGGCTACACCTTC. It is translated as CAISESGSSHGYTF.

This clonotype was observed a few times. The genes are TRBV7-2 and TRBJ1-2; D possibly corresponds to TRBD1 (5 bases). CDR3 length: 18 amino acids. Trimming shortened V by 5 bases and J by 5 bases, and 27 bases separated the two germline ends. Looked up from germline, CDR1 is SGHTA and CDR2 is FQGNSA. The CDR3 loop reads CASSPRYPGTPENYGYTF. CDR3 sequence (DNA): TGTGCCAGCAGCCCGCGTTATCCCGGGACGCCGGAGAATTATGGCTACACCTTC.

This chain joins TRBV11-2 and TRBJ2-1; TRBD1 matches at 10 bases. The V segment lost 1 base and the J segment 3 bases; nucleotides outside the gene matches: 3. Germline CDR1 and CDR2: SGHAT and FQNNGV. The CDR3 sequence is 16 residues long. DNA of the CDR3: TGTGCCAGCAGCTTAGGACAGGGGGCGGTCTACAATGAGCAGTTCTTC. It specifies CASSLGQGAVYNEQFF.

The chain couples TRBV10-2 to TRBJ2-1; the D is unclear. The germline V gene has CDR1 WSHSY and CDR2 SAAADI. V was cut by 4 bases and J by 7 bases, with 5 bases left in between. This CDR3 contains 11 residues. The CDR3 nucleotides read TGCGCCAGCAGTGCCGGTAATGAGCAGTTCTTC. Translated: CASSAGNEQFF.

This clonotype is a singleton in its sample. The J gene is TRBJ2-7, the V gene TRBV6-1; D is possibly TRBD2 (6 bases). This CDR3 has 15 amino acids. Germline-derived CDR1 and CDR2 are MNHNS and SASEGT. V was clipped by 3 bases and J by 0 bases, with 12 bases between them. CDR3 sequence (DNA): TGTGCCAGCAGTGAGGGGGGTGTGCTCTCCTACGAGCAGTACTTC. Translated: CASSEGGVLSYEQYF.

The CDR3 DNA is TGTGCCAGCAGCTTAGCTGAGGGTTTGAACACTGAAGCTTTCTTT. Its protein product is CASSLAEGLNTEAFF. The chain carries TRBV7-6 and TRBJ1-1; D is unclear. Trimming removed 0 bases at V and 0 bases at J, with 8 bases between. CDR1 SGHVS and CDR2 FNYEAQ come from the germline V gene. The CDR3 is 15 amino acids.

J is TRBJ2-1 and V is TRBV3-1; 12 bases match TRBD2. Germline V gene lookup returns CDR1 LGHDT and CDR2 YNNKEL (reference sequence). Germline trimming cut 4 bases from V and 14 bases from J; bases unmatched to any gene: 9. This CDR3 has 14 residues. The CDR3 DNA is TGTGCCAGCAGCCCTCCGGGACTAGCGGGCATAGAGTTCTTC. Translated: CASSPPGLAGIEFF.

This clonotype was seen a few times. The CDR3 nucleotides read TGTGCCACCCTAGCGGGAGGAGCAGATACGCAGTATTTT. The encoded protein is CATLAGGADTQYF. The rearrangement uses TRBV6-5 and TRBJ2-3; 11 bases match TRBD2. The germline V gene encodes CDR1 MNHEY and CDR2 SVGAGI. V shed 10 bases, J shed 4 bases, and the junction held 4 bases outside the gene matches. The CDR3 is 13 amino acids.

This clonotype showed up just a few times. The chain combines TRBV6-5 with TRBJ2-1; a possible D gene is TRBD2 (6 bases). The V and J ends lost 4 bases and 7 bases respectively, with 17 bases between them. Germline loops: CDR1 MNHEY, CDR2 SVGAGI. CDR3 size: 15 residues. For the CDR3, the DNA is TGTGCCAGCAGTTCCGCCCGGGGGAGTAAGAATGAGCAGTTCTTC. Amino acids: CASSSARGSKNEQFF.

The sample holds a few counts of this clonotype. The rearrangement links TRBV7-9 to TRBJ2-1; 12 nucleotides agree with TRBD2. V shed 5 bases and J 4 bases; nucleotides not matched to a gene: 3. CDR1 is SEHNR and CDR2 is FQNEAQ in the germline V gene (reference sequence). The CDR3 extends over 15 amino acids. CDR3 amino acids: CASSLTSGRYNEQFF. The CDR3 bases are TGTGCCAGCAGCCTCACTAGCGGGAGGTACAATGAGCAGTTCTTC.

V and J are TRBV5-6 and TRBJ1-1, with TRBD1 matching over 9 bases. CDR3 length equals 17 residues. V lost 4 bases, J lost 5 bases, and 15 bases stayed unmatched. Germline V CDR1 and CDR2: SGHDT, YYEEEE. The CDR3 is CASSTPGQGYGGTEAFF. The CDR3, as DNA: TGTGCCAGCAGCACACCGGGACAGGGCTACGGGGGAACTGAAGCTTTCTTT.

This clonotype was seen a few times. The rearrangement uses TRBV29-1 and TRBJ1-3, with unresolved D. CDR3 length: 14 residues. Germline values: CDR1 SQVTM, CDR2 ANQGSEA. Trimming took 2 bases from V and 3 from J, leaving 11 bases between them. CDR3 nucleotide sequence: TGCAGCGTTGAACCGGACCGGCGTGGAAACACCATATATTTT. Translating it yields CSVEPDRRGNTIYF.

This sequence joins TRBV28 and TRBJ2-1; possibly TRBD1 for D (5 bases). With 7 bases removed from V and 4 bases from J, the gap between germline ends came to 17 bases. The germline gives CDR1 MDHEN, CDR2 SYDVKM. CDR3 length: 15 amino acids. The CDR3 is CASTTRASPYNEQFF. CDR3 nucleotide sequence: TGTGCCAGCACCACCAGGGCGAGCCCTTACAATGAGCAGTTCTTC.

The sample holds many counts of this clonotype. The rearrangement links TRBV7-3 to TRBJ2-6, with D possibly being TRBD1 (7 bases). Trimming took off 5 bases at V and 1 base at J, with 24 bases between the two ends. Germline V CDR1 and CDR2: SGHTA, FQGTGA. The CDR3 is made up of 20 amino acids. The CDR3 DNA reads TGTGCCAGCAGCCAAGCGACTGCGGGACAGAAAATTTCTGGGGCCAACGTCCTGACTTTC. This encodes CASSQATAGQKISGANVLTF. Full variable domain (remainder filled in from reference TRBV7-3 and TRBJ2-6): GAGVSQTPSNKVTEKGKYVELRCDPISGHTALYWYRQSLGQGPEFLIYFQGTGAADDSGLPNDRFFAVRPEGSVSTLKIQRTERGDSAVYLCASSQATAGQKISGANVLTFGAGSRLTVL.

This clonotype appeared once. This CDR3 reads CASTRPSSGGYNEQFF. The DNA of the CDR3 is TGTGCCAGCACCCGACCCTCTAGCGGGGGGTACAATGAGCAGTTCTTC. This chain links TRBV28 with TRBJ2-1; TRBD2 agrees at 11 bases. Per the germline V gene, CDR1 is MDHEN and CDR2 is SYDVKM. The CDR3 spans 16 residues. Unmatched junction bases numbered 9, after V lost 7 bases and J lost 4 bases.

This clonotype was picked up many times. The rearrangement uses TRBV7-8 and TRBJ2-7; D remains unclear. Germline-derived CDR1 and CDR2 are SGHVS and FQNEAQ. The CDR3 runs to 11 residues. V was trimmed by 5 bases and J by 7 bases, leaving 9 bases between them. The DNA for the CDR3 is TGTGCCAGCAGCCTAAACAGAGAGCAGTACTTC. This codes for CASSLNREQYF.

This clonotype was observed once. This chain joins TRBV6-1 and TRBJ2-3; D is possibly TRBD1 (6 bases). The V gene's germline CDR1 is MNHNS and CDR2 SASEGT. CDR3 length equals 16 residues. V lost 5 bases, J lost 0 bases, and 15 bases lay in between. The CDR3 spells CASSWTGTGSTDTQYF. For the CDR3, the DNA is TGTGCCAGCAGTTGGACCGGAACAGGGAGCACAGATACGCAGTATTTT.

CDR3 sequence (DNA): TGCGCCAGCAGCTTGGGACTAGCGGGAGGTAACGCCTACGAGCAGTACTTC. Translating gives CASSLGLAGGNAYEQYF. The rearrangement joins TRBV5-1 to TRBJ2-7; 13 bases align to TRBD2. Germline CDR1 reads SGHRS; CDR2 reads YFSETQ. This CDR3 contains 17 residues. V shed 0 bases and J 2 bases; nucleotides not matched to a gene: 5.

The chain uses TRBV5-1 and TRBJ1-1; weak D call: TRBD1 (5 bases). Deletions cut 2 bases from V and 2 bases from J, with 13 bases between. The germline gives CDR1 SGHRS, CDR2 YFSETQ. The CDR3 runs 15 residues. The CDR3 here is CASSLGRQPNTEAFF. The DNA for the CDR3 is TGCGCCAGCAGCTTAGGGAGACAGCCTAACACTGAAGCTTTCTTT.

J is TRBJ2-3 and V is TRBV5-4, with 12 bases that match TRBD2. Germline CDR1 SGHNT, CDR2 YYREEE (reference sequence). V lost 4 bases, J lost 5 bases, and 5 bases stayed unmatched. The CDR3 length is 15 residues. The CDR3 coding sequence is TGTGCCAGCAGCCGGAGACTAGCGGGGGAAGATACGCAGTATTTT. Its protein is CASSRRLAGEDTQYF.

This clonotype was detected only once. The chain couples TRBV19 to TRBJ2-1, with 10 positions matching TRBD2. The germline gives CDR1 LNHDA, CDR2 SQIVND (reference sequence). Germline trimming cut 3 bases from V and 7 bases from J; bases unmatched to any gene: 3. This CDR3 contains 14 residues. The CDR3 region is CASSILAGVNEQFF. The CDR3 DNA is TGTGCCAGTAGTATCCTAGCGGGAGTTAATGAGCAGTTCTTC.

This rearrangement joins TRBV7-4 to TRBJ1-1, with no clear D. The V gene lost 1 base and the J gene lost 12 bases, with 9 bases spanning the gap. The CDR3 spans 11 residues. Germline V gene sequence: CDR1 SGHVT, CDR2 SQSDAQ. CDR3 amino acids: CASSLDSDPFF. CDR3 in DNA: TGTGCCAGCAGCTTAGACAGCGACCCTTTCTTT.

V is TRBV12-3 or TRBV12-4 and J is TRBJ2-1; D ambiguous. Between the trimmed V and J ends, which lost 6 bases and 6 bases, there was a span of 12 bases. The CDR3 runs 13 residues. The CDR3 region is CASRKTGGNEQFF. CDR3 DNA: TGTGCCAGCAGAAAGACTGGCGGCAATGAGCAGTTCTTC.

The CDR3 reads CATSSFPGQPYNEQFF. In nucleotides, the CDR3 is TGTGCCACCAGCAGTTTTCCGGGACAGCCTTACAATGAGCAGTTCTTC. This rearrangement joins TRBV15 to TRBJ2-1; 7 bases are shared with TRBD1. V shed 3 bases and J 4 bases; nucleotides not matched to a gene: 9. Germline assignment: CDR1 LNHNV and CDR2 YYDKDF (reference sequence). The length of the CDR3 is 16 residues.

The sample holds a few counts of this clonotype. The chain is built from TRBV7-9 and TRBJ2-3; 10 bases map to TRBD1. Germline V gives CDR1 SEHNR, CDR2 FQNEAQ (reference sequence). The CDR3 is 16 residues long. The V and J ends lost 3 bases and 5 bases, in that order; junction bases with no gene match: 8. CDR3 residues: CASSFPGQGSGDTQYF. The CDR3 DNA reads TGTGCCAGCAGCTTTCCGGGACAGGGGTCTGGAGATACGCAGTATTTT.

This clonotype has a count of ten or more. CDR3 sequence (DNA): TGTGCCAGCAGCTGGACAGGGGGTGGTGGGGCCAACGTCCTGACTTTC. The encoded protein is CASSWTGGGGANVLTF. V gene TRBV5-8 combines with J gene TRBJ2-6; TRBD1 matches at 10 bases. The length of the CDR3 is 16 residues. V shed 3 bases and J 3 bases; nucleotides not matched to a gene: 3. Germline V gives CDR1 SGHTS, CDR2 YDEGEE.

The chain joins TRBV6-5 to TRBJ2-5, with D uncertain. Per germline, CDR1 MNHEY and CDR2 SVGAGI. Trimming cost V 0 bases and J 5 bases, with 7 bases left between them. This CDR3 is built from 13 residues. The CDR3 DNA sequence: TGTGCCAGCAGTTACTCTGACGGGGAGACCCAGTACTTC. Its translation: CASSYSDGETQYF.